Presented here are 6 T cell receptor beta chains from one specimen sequenced in a study of T cells in localized non-small cell lung cancer. Repertoires were generated with immunoSEQ multiplex PCR, while TCRdb's copy carries only in-frame clones and drops some. The sample contains 50,000 to 65,000 clones, roughly 79% of which appear only once. The specimen comprised PBMCs, sampled before any cancer treatment. All receptors derive from a man aged 40 to 70 with stage II lung adenocarcinoma.

The chain joins TRBV7-9 to TRBJ1-2; 7 positions match TRBD1. Trimming removed 3 bases from V and 11 bases from J; junction bases left unmatched: 9. CDR1 is SEHNR and CDR2 is FQNEAQ in the germline V gene (reference sequence). CDR3 length equals 13 residues. The CDR3 sequence is CASSLGTVRGYTF. Here the CDR3 DNA reads TGTGCCAGCAGCTTGGGGACAGTCCGAGGGTACACCTTC.

The chain's CDR3 is CASNYYFGGELFF. The CDR3 nucleotides read TGTGCCAGCAACTACTATTTCGGCGGGGAGCTGTTTTTT. The genes are TRBV5-5 and TRBJ2-2; the D is unclear. V lost 6 bases to trimming and J lost 7 bases, with 13 bases between them. This CDR3 is built from 13 residues. Germline-derived CDR1 and CDR2 are SGHKS and YYEKEE (reference sequence).

The chain links TRBV13 to TRBJ2-1; 11 bases match TRBD2. Germline V lookup: CDR1 PRHDT, CDR2 FYEKMQ (reference sequence). The V segment lost 4 bases and the J segment 5 bases; nucleotides outside the gene matches: 4. This CDR3 has 15 amino acids. The CDR3 region has the DNA TGTGCCAGCAGCTCAGGGACTAGCGGAAACAATGAGCAGTTCTTC. It specifies CASSSGTSGNNEQFF.

The count of this clone is one. The rearrangement links TRBV10-2 to TRBJ2-7; D not certain. V shed 2 bases and J shed 2 bases, with 7 bases lying between them. The germline V gene has CDR1 WSHSY and CDR2 SAAADI. The CDR3 spans 13 residues. In DNA form, the CDR3 reads TGCGCCAGCAGTGAGCACGGAGCCTACGAGCAGTACTTC. Amino acids: CASSEHGAYEQYF.

About this clone: One end of the junction fails to match germline, which may point to a read error. This sequence joins TRBV7-7 and TRBJ2-7, with TRBD1 matching 7 bases. CDR1 is SSHAT and CDR2 is FNYEAQ in the germline V gene (reference sequence). The CDR3 runs to 16 residues. CDR3 DNA sequence: TGTGCTAGCAACTTTTCCCCGGACAGGTGCTCCTACGAGCAGTACTTC. Translated, it gives CASNFSPDRCSYEQYF.

The chain is built from TRBV29-1 and TRBJ2-1; weak D call: TRBD2 (5 bases). Deletions cut 1 base from V and 6 bases from J, with 10 bases between. The germline CDR1 and CDR2 sequences are SQVTM and ANQGSEA. The CDR3 consists of 13 residues. The CDR3 spells CSVEAGRPNEQFF. In DNA form, the CDR3 reads TGCAGCGTTGAAGCGGGAAGGCCCAATGAGCAGTTCTTC.